The following is a T cell receptor beta chain sequence with its context. Its antigen is still unknown. The data originate from a study of shared clonotypes between healthy human individuals. Study-level findings and limits: Though the depth was large, rarefaction showed that sorted-subset sequencing was incomplete. Tissue TCR repertoires likely differ from these blood-only repertoires.

Cells designated naive CD8 were CD45RO-negative and were positively selected for CCR7, with terminally differentiated effector memory CD45RA+ cells excluded. The CDR3 totals 15 residues. V was clipped by 3 bases and J by 3 bases; unmatched bases: 7. Germline V lookup: CDR1 LNHDA, CDR2 SQIVND (reference sequence). The assay was carried out at the deep level. Data came from immunoSEQ multiplex PCR; TCRdb stores just in-frame clones and leaves some out. The data contain some 1,900,000 clones, around 96% of them seen just once; the ten biggest clones take up 0.95% to 1.5%. The material sequenced was naive CD8+ T cells sorted from blood. This chain uses TRBV19 with TRBJ2-5, with 7 bases fitting TRBD1. The source is a man aged 18-30 years in good health. CDR3 sequence: CASSILQGEEETQYF. For the CDR3, the DNA is TGTGCCAGTAGTATCCTTCAGGGGGAAGAAGAGACCCAGTACTTC.